One sample yielded the 8 T cell receptor beta chains listed below, sequenced in a study of blood T cells in healthy people across ages. A second PCR, run for about 6 to 11 cycles, used a sample-barcoded 5' primer plus a J-beta primer mix. TCRdb fed the 5' RACE reads into MiXCR, producing one record per CDR3 protein. The sample records a few hundred thousand distinct CDR3 sequences, about half being singletons. The sequencing sample was made of blood. These receptors were obtained from a man aged 55 to 70 in good health.

The V call is TRBV6-2 or TRBV6-3, the J call TRBJ2-7; D may be TRBD2 (6 bases). The V end lost 6 bases, the J end lost 7 bases, and 13 bases lay between the germline ends. The CDR3 totals 12 residues. The germline gives CDR1 MNHEY, CDR2 SVGEGT. CDR3 bases: TGTGCCAGCAGCCTAACTAGCCATGAGCAGTACTTC. Encoded protein: CASSLTSHEQYF.

The genes are TRBV11-3 and TRBJ2-5, with no clear D. V lost 4 bases and J 1 base, leaving 7 bases between the germline ends. The CDR3 runs to 13 residues. Germline V CDR1 and CDR2: SGHNT, YENEEA. The CDR3 DNA reads TGTGCCAGCAGCTACGCGGTCCAAGAGACCCAGTACTTC. Amino acids: CASSYAVQETQYF. The full variable domain, completed using reference TRBV11-3 and TRBJ2-5, is EAGVVQSPRYKIIEKKQPVAFWCNPISGHNTLYWYLQNLGQGPELLIRYENEEAVDDSQLPKDRFSAERLKGVDSTLKIQPAELGDSAVYLCASSYAVQETQYFGPGTRLLVL.

This chain joins TRBV12-3 or TRBV12-4 and TRBJ1-1; no clear D gene. The CDR3 has 13 residues. The V end lost 6 bases, the J end lost 6 bases, and 14 bases lay between the germline ends. CDR3 in DNA: TGTGCCAGCAGCCGTGATTCAGGCGCTGAAGCTTTCTTT. Amino acid sequence: CASSRDSGAEAFF.

V gene TRBV19 combines with J gene TRBJ2-5; 9 nucleotides agree with TRBD1. This CDR3 contains 15 residues. The ends lost 5 bases at V and 3 bases at J; junction bases unmatched: 7. CDR1 and CDR2 (germline): LNHDA, SQIVND (reference sequence). The CDR3 spells CASSPPRTGEETQYF. Here the CDR3 DNA reads TGTGCCAGTAGTCCCCCCCGGACAGGGGAAGAGACCCAGTACTTC.

This clonotype was detected only once. The CDR3 loop is CASSFDRVGPHGYTF. In nucleotides, the CDR3 is TGTGCCAGCAGTTTTGACAGGGTAGGCCCTCATGGCTACACCTTC. The chain carries TRBV12-3 or TRBV12-4 and TRBJ1-2, with TRBD1 matching 7 bases. CDR3 length equals 15 residues. V lost 3 bases to trimming and J lost 6 bases; unmatched junction nucleotides: 10.

This clonotype appeared a few times. The chain is built from TRBV28 and TRBJ2-7; TRBD2 aligns across 12 bases. The J call is uncertain, as TRBJ2-5 better fits the DNA end. The V gene's germline CDR1 is MDHEN and CDR2 SYDVKM. The CDR3 consists of 14 residues. The DNA of the CDR3 is TGTGCCAGCCGGACTAGCGGGGACCAAGAGACCCAGTACTTC. The encoded protein is CASRTSGDQETQYF.

The V and J genes are TRBV7-2 and TRBJ2-7; TRBD1 aligns across 9 bases. J gave up 3 bases and V 5 bases, and 11 bases lay outside the gene matches. CDR3 length: 16 residues. CDR1 and CDR2 (germline): SGHTA, FQGNSA. The CDR3 sequence: CASSPGTGTLRYEQYF. DNA of the CDR3: TGTGCCAGCAGCCCCGGGACAGGGACCTTACGCTACGAGCAGTACTTC.

This clonotype was found many times. CDR3: CASRRLADNEQYF. The CDR3 nucleotides are TGCGCCAGCAGAAGGCTAGCGGACAATGAGCAGTACTTC. The V gene is TRBV5-1, the J gene TRBJ2-5; 7 nucleotides match TRBD2. CDR1 is SGHRS, CDR2 YFSETQ, per germline. Losses at the gene ends were 5 bases for V and 11 bases for J; bases not matched to a gene: 12. The CDR3 runs to 13 residues.